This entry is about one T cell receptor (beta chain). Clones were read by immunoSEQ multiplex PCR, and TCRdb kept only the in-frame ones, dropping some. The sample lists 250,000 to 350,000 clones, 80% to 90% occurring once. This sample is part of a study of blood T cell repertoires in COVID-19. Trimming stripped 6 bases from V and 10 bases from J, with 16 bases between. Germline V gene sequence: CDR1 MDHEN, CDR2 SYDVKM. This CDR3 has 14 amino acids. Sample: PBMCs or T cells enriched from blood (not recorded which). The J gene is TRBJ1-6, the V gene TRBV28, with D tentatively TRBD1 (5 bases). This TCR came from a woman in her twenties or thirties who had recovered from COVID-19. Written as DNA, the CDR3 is TGTGCCAGCAGGCTTGTCGGGGGTCCCTCACCCCTCCACTTT. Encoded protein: CASRLVGGPSPLHF.